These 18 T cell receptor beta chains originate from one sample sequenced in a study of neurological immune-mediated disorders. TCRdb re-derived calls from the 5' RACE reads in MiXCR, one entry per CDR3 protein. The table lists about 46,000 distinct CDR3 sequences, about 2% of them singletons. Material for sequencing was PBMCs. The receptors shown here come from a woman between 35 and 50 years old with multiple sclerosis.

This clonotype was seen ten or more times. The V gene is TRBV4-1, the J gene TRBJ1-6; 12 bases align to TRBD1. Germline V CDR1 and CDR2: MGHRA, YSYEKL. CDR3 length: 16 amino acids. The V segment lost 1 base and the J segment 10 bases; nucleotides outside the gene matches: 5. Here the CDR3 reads CASSQGDRGLQSPLHF. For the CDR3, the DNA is TGCGCCAGCAGCCAAGGGGACAGGGGGCTTCAGTCACCCCTCCACTTT.

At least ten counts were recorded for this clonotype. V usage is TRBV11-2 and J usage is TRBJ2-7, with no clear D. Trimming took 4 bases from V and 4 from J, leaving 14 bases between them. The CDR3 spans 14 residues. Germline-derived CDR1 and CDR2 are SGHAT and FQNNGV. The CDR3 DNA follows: TGTGCCAGCAGCTCTCTTGTCGGTGGATACGAGCAGTACTTC. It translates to CASSSLVGGYEQYF.

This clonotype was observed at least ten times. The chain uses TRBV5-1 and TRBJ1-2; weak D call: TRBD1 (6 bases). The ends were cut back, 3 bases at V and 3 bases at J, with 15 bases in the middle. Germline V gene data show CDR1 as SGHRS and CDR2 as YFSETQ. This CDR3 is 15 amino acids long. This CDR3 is CASSSRARTDYGYTF. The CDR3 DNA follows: TGCGCCAGCAGCTCCCGGGCCCGGACAGACTATGGCTACACCTTC.

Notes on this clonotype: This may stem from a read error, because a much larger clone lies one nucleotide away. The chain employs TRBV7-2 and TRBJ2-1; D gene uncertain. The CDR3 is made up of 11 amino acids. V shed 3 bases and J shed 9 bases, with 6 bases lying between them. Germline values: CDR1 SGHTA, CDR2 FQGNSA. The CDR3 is CASSFRVEQFF. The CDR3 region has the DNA TGTGCCAGCAGCTTTAGGGTTGAGCAGTTCTTC.

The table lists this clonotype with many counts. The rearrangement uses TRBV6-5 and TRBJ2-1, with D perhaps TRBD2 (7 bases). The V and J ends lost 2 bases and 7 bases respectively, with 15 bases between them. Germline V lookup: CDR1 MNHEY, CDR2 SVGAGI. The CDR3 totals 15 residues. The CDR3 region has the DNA TGTGCCAGCAGTTACGTGGGGGGGCGGGAAAATGAGCAGTTCTTC. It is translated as CASSYVGGRENEQFF.

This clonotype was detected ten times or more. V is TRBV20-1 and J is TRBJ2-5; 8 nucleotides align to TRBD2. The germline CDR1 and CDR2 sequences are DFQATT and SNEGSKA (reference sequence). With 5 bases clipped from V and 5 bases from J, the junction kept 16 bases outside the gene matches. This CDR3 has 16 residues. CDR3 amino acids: CSAFPLAGSRQETQYF. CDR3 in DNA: TGCAGTGCTTTCCCTTTAGCGGGGAGTCGACAGGAGACCCAGTACTTC.

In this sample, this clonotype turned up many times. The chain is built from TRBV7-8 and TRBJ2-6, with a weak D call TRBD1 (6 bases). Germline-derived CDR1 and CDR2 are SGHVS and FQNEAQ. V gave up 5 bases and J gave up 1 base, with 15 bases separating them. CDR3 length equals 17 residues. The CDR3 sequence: CASSPRQAGSGANVLTF. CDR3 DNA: TGTGCCAGCAGCCCCCGACAGGCCGGGTCTGGGGCCAACGTCCTGACTTTC. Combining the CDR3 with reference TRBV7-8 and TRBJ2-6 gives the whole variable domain GAGVSQSPRYKVAKRGQDVALRCDPISGHVSLFWYQQALGQGPEFLTYFQNEAQLDKSGLPSDRFFAERPEGSVSTLKIQRTQQEDSAVYLCASSPRQAGSGANVLTFGAGSRLTVL.

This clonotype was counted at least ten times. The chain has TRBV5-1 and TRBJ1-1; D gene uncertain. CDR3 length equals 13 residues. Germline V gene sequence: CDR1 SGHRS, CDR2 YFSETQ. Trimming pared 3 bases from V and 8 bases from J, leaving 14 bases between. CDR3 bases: TGCGCCAGCAGCTCCGGTCTAACGCGGGAAGCTTTCTTT. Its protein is CASSSGLTREAFF.

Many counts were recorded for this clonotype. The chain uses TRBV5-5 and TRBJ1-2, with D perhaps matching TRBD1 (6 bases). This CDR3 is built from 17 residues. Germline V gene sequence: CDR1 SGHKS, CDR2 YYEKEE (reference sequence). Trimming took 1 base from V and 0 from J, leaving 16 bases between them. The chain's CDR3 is CASSLTGTLITNYGYTF. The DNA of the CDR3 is TGTGCCAGCAGCTTGACCGGGACACTCATAACTAACTATGGCTACACCTTC.

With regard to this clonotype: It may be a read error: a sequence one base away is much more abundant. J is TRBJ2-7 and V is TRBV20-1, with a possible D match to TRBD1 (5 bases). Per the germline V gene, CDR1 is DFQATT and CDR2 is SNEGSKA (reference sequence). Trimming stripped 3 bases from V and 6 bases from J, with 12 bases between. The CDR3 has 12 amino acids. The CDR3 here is CSARQGYGEQYF. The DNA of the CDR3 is TGCAGTGCTAGGCAGGGCTACGGCGAGCAGTACTTC.

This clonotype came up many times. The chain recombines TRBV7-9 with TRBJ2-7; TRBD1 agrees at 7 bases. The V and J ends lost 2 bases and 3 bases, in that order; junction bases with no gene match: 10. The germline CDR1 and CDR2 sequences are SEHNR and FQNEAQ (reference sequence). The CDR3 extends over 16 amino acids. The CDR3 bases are TGTGCCAGCAGCTTATTACAGGGGAAAGCTGACTACGAGCAGTACTTC. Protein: CASSLLQGKADYEQYF.

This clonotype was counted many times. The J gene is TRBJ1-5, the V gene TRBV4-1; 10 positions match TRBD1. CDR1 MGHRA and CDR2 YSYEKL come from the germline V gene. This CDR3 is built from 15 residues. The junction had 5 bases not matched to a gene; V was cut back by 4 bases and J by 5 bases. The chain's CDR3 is CASSPGQGPYQPQHF. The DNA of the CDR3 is TGCGCCAGCAGCCCGGGACAGGGGCCCTATCAGCCCCAGCATTTT.

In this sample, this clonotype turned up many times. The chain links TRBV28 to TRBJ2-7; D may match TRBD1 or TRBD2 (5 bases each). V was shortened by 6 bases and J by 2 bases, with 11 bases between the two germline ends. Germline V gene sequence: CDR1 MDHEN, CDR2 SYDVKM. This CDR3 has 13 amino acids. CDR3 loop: CASSPTGPYEQYF. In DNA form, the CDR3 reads TGTGCCAGCAGCCCAACGGGACCCTACGAGCAGTACTTC.

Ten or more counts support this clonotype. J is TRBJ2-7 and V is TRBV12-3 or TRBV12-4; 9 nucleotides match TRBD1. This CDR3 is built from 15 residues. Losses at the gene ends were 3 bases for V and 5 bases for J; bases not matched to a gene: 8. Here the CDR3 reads CASSFSGTGLDEQYF. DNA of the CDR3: TGTGCCAGCAGTTTCTCCGGGACAGGGCTCGACGAGCAGTACTTC.

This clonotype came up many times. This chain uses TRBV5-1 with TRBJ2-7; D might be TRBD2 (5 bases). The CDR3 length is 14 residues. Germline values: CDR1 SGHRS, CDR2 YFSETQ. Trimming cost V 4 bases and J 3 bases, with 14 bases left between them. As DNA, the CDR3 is TGCGCCAGCAGCCCGACCCGGGGTATCTACGAGCAGTACTTC. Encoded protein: CASSPTRGIYEQYF.

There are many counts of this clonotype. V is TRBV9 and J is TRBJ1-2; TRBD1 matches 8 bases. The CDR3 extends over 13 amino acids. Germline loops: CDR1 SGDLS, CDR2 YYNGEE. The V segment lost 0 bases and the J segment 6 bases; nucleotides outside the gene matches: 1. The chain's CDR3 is CASSVATGDGYTF. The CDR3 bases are TGTGCCAGCAGCGTAGCGACAGGGGATGGCTACACCTTC.

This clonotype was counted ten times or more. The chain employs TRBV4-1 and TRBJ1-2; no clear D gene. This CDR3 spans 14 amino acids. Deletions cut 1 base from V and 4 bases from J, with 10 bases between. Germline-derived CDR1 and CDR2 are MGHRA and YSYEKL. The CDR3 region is CASSQVVSGYGYTF. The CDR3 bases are TGCGCCAGCAGCCAAGTGGTGTCTGGCTATGGCTACACCTTC.

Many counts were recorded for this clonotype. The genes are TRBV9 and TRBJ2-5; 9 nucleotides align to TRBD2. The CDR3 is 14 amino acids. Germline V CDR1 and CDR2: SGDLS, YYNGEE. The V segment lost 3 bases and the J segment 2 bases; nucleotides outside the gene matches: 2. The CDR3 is CASSGLAEQETQYF. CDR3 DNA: TGTGCCAGCAGCGGACTAGCGGAACAAGAGACCCAGTACTTC.